The 13 T cell receptor beta chains listed next were all sequenced from one sample in a study of Tregs in tolerant kidney transplant recipients. Assay: immunoSEQ multiplex PCR; the TCRdb copy retains only in-frame clones and omits some. The top ten hold 0.3% to 0.4% of the sample, which has approximately 98,000 clones, almost 90% seen once. The source material was CD4+ T cells from blood, sampled before the transplant. The receptors were gathered from a human donor who received a combined kidney and bone marrow transplant.

V gene TRBV5-4 combines with J gene TRBJ1-3; 9 bases line up with TRBD1. Germline V CDR1 and CDR2: SGHNT, YYREEE (reference sequence). V dropped 3 bases and J dropped 0; count of bases not matched to a gene: 4. The CDR3 covers 16 residues. The CDR3 nucleotides read TGTGCCAGCAGCTCCCCGGGACAGGGCTCTGGAAACACCATATATTTT. Protein sequence: CASSSPGQGSGNTIYF.

This chain connects TRBV19 to TRBJ2-5, with a weak D call TRBD2 (5 bases). Germline lookup yields CDR1 LNHDA and CDR2 SQIVND (reference sequence). Trimming removed 9 bases at V and 4 bases at J, with 15 bases between. The CDR3 totals 13 residues. DNA of the CDR3: TGTGCCAGCGGAGGAAGCGGTCGAGAGACCCAGTACTTC. Residues: CASGGSGRETQYF.

A word on this clone: An end of the junction does not agree with germline; a read error may underlie this. V is TRBV5-1 and J is TRBJ1-1, with D hard to call. Germline V gene sequence: CDR1 SGHRS, CDR2 YFSETQ. The CDR3 length is 14 residues. The CDR3 DNA follows: TGCGCCAGCAGGTTGGACTTCATGAACACTGAAGCTTTCTTT. Encoded protein: CASRLDFMNTEAFF.

This chain connects TRBV27 to TRBJ1-5, with TRBD1 as a possible D gene (6 bases). V lost 7 bases to trimming and J lost 1 base, with 11 bases between them. This CDR3 region has 14 residues. The germline V gene has CDR1 MNHEY and CDR2 SMNVEV (reference sequence). The CDR3 region is CASKRGGSNQPQHF. Written as DNA, the CDR3 is TGTGCCAGCAAAAGGGGGGGGAGCAATCAGCCCCAGCATTTT.

V and J are TRBV5-5 and TRBJ1-5; D gene uncertain. The germline gives CDR1 SGHKS, CDR2 YYEKEE (reference sequence). The CDR3 is made up of 15 amino acids. V lost 1 base to trimming and J lost 5 bases, with 13 bases between them. The CDR3 here is CASSLTPARDQPQHF. The CDR3 nucleotides are TGTGCCAGCAGCTTGACTCCCGCGAGGGATCAGCCCCAGCATTTT. Supplemented by reference TRBV5-5 and TRBJ1-5, the full variable domain reads DAGVTQSPTHLIKTRGQQVTLRCSPISGHKSVSWYQQVLGQGPQFIFQYYEKEERGRGNFPDRFSARQFPNYSSELNVNALLLGDSALYLCASSLTPARDQPQHFGDGTRLSIL.

V and J are TRBV2 and TRBJ2-7, with no clear D. V was pared by 6 bases and J by 0 bases, with 15 bases between. The CDR3 has 15 amino acids. Germline V gives CDR1 SNHLY, CDR2 FYNNEI. CDR3 in DNA: TGTGCCAGCAGGTCGTTGGCTCCTAGCTCCTACGAGCAGTACTTC. Encoded protein: CASRSLAPSSYEQYF.

The J gene is TRBJ2-3, the V gene TRBV9, with 8 bases fitting TRBD2. The junction had 8 bases not matched to a gene; V was cut back by 2 bases and J by 0 bases. Germline V gene data show CDR1 as SGDLS and CDR2 as YYNGEE. The CDR3 contains 17 residues. The DNA of the CDR3 is TGTGCCAGCAGCGTGGGGATACTAGCGGCGAGCACAGATACGCAGTATTTT. It specifies CASSVGILAASTDTQYF.

The chain links TRBV6-1 to TRBJ1-5; weak D call: TRBD1 (5 bases). Per the germline V gene, CDR1 is MNHNS and CDR2 is SASEGT. The CDR3 is 14 amino acids. Trimming shortened V by 2 bases and J by 7 bases, and 12 bases separated the two germline ends. The CDR3 nucleotides read TGTGCCAGCAGTGAAAATGGGGCGAACCAGCCCCAGCATTTT. This gives the protein CASSENGANQPQHF.

The CDR3 DNA is TGTGCCAGCAGCCTCCAGGGGGCGCGTGACACTGAAGCTTTCTTT. The encoded protein is CASSLQGARDTEAFF. This chain uses TRBV6-1 with TRBJ1-1; TRBD1 matches 8 bases. V shed 6 bases, J shed 3 bases, and the junction held 9 bases outside the gene matches. CDR3 length: 15 amino acids. Germline CDR1 and CDR2: MNHNS and SASEGT.

The chain recombines TRBV6-6 with TRBJ2-1; maybe TRBD2 (5 bases). Germline values: CDR1 MNHNY, CDR2 SVGAGI (reference sequence). There are 14 residues in the CDR3. V lost 2 bases and J lost 8, with 13 bases in between. The CDR3 DNA sequence: TGTGCCAGCAGTTACCCTAGGCTCGGGGATGAGCAGTTCTTC. The encoded protein is CASSYPRLGDEQFF.

The CDR3 nucleotides read TGTGCCAGCAGTTACGGAGCTTCGACAGGAGTAGATACGCAGTATTTT. This codes for CASSYGASTGVDTQYF. V gene TRBV6-6 combines with J gene TRBJ2-3; D possibly corresponds to TRBD1 (6 bases). The CDR3 covers 16 residues. Germline CDR1 reads MNHNY; CDR2 reads SVGAGI (reference sequence). V lost 2 bases and J 5 bases, leaving 17 bases between the germline ends.

This clone was picked up a small number of times. This chain connects TRBV2 to TRBJ2-1; 9 bases align to TRBD2. Germline V gives CDR1 SNHLY, CDR2 FYNNEI. With V trimmed by 3 bases and J by 4 bases, 4 bases remained unmatched. CDR3 size: 15 residues. The CDR3 nucleotides read TGTGCCAGCAGTGACCCGCGGGAGGGGTACAATGAGCAGTTCTTC. It translates to CASSDPREGYNEQFF.

The rearrangement uses TRBV7-9 and TRBJ2-7, with D unclear. The CDR3 runs to 11 residues. V dropped 3 bases and J dropped 6 bases, with 6 bases sitting between them. Germline V CDR1 and CDR2: SEHNR, FQNEAQ (reference sequence). CDR3 sequence (DNA): TGTGCCAGCAGCTTTAGTAGCGAGCAGTACTTC. It specifies CASSFSSEQYF.